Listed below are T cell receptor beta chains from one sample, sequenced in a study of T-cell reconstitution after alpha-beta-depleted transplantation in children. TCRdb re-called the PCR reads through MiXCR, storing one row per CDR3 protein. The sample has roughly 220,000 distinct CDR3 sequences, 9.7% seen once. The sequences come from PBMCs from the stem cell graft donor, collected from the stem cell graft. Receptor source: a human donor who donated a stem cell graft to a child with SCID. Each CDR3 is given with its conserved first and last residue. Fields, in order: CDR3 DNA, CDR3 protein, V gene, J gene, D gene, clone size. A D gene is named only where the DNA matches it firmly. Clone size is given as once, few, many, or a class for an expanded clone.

TGCGCCAGCAGCTTGCGTGCTAGGGAGGGAGAGACCCAGTACTTC	CASSLRAREGETQYF	TRBV5-1	TRBJ2-5	TRBD2	few
TGTGCCAGCAGCTCTTTGCTCGGGACAGATACGCAGTATTTT	CASSSLLGTDTQYF	TRBV7-6	TRBJ2-3	NA	many
TGTGCCAGCAGCCCGGGACAGGGATTCAATGAGCAGTTCTTC	CASSPGQGFNEQFF	TRBV7-3	TRBJ2-1	TRBD1	many
TGTGCCAGCATCAAAAGGAGTTGGGACGCGGGGGGGGCGAGGAATGAGCAGTTCTTC	CASIKRSWDAGGARNEQFF	TRBV7-2	TRBJ2-1	TRBD2	many
TGTGCCAGCAGCGGAGGGGATGCGGATCAGCCCCAGCATTTT	CASSGGDADQPQHF	TRBV6-5	TRBJ1-5	NA	many
TGTGCCAGCAGTTTCGGGGGCTTGGCTGAAGCTTTCTTT	CASSFGGLAEAFF	TRBV12-3/TRBV12-4	TRBJ1-1	NA	many
TGCAGTGCAGCCCCGCCCAACAATGAGCAGTTCTTC	CSAAPPNNEQFF	TRBV20-1	TRBJ2-1	NA	many
TGCGCCAGCAGCTCCGGGACAGGGCAAGAAAAACTGTTTTTT	CASSSGTGQEKLFF	TRBV5-1	TRBJ1-4	TRBD1	many
TGTGCCAGTAGCCGTGCAGGGGATTCAACTCTTCGGACGCAGTATTTT	CASSRAGDSTLRTQYF	TRBV19	TRBJ2-3	NA	many
TGTGCCAGCAGCTCTGGACAGGGGGCTGATGAGCAGTTCTTC	CASSSGQGADEQFF	TRBV5-5	TRBJ2-1	TRBD1	many
TGTGCCAGCAGCCCCGGACAGGGGGAAAGCCAGCCCCAGCATTTT	CASSPGQGESQPQHF	TRBV5-5	TRBJ1-5	TRBD1	many
TGTGCCAGCAGCGACGGCACTAACTATGGCTACACCTTC	CASSDGTNYGYTF	TRBV7-8	TRBJ1-2	NA	many
TGTGCCAGCAGTACCCCCAATGGGAATTCACCCCTCCACTTT	CASSTPNGNSPLHF	TRBV28	TRBJ1-6	NA	many
TGCAGTGCTAGAGATGGGGGGAATCAGCCCCAGCATTTT	CSARDGGNQPQHF	TRBV20-1	TRBJ1-5	NA	many